The entry that follows covers one T cell receptor beta chain sequence. In the authors' workflow: Quantification of nucleated cells was approximated via reference gene primer amplification. TCRdb's table, derived via immunoSEQ multiplex PCR, lists solely in-frame clones and lacks some. The DNA gave D and trimming, while V, J and clone size come from that table. The repertoire has 50,000 to 65,000 clones, 70% to 90% of them found once; the top ten carry 3.9%. The sample originates from a study of blood T cell repertoires in COVID-19. Study-level information: Some COVID-19 samples were acute and others convalescent; all came from the United States, Italy and Spain. T cells, B-cell-depleted T cells, or PBMCs supplied cDNA or gDNA.

Sequenced input: peripheral blood. The receptor was isolated from a man between 70 and 80 years old with acute or convalescent COVID-19.

This CDR3 is CASSLSTSGEQYF. The CDR3 nucleotides read TGTGCCAGCAGCCTTTCCACTTCGGGCGAGCAGTACTTC. V and J are TRBV12-3 or TRBV12-4 and TRBJ2-7; D is uncertain. The V end was cut by 6 bases, the J end by 6 bases, with 15 bases between. This CDR3 contains 13 residues.